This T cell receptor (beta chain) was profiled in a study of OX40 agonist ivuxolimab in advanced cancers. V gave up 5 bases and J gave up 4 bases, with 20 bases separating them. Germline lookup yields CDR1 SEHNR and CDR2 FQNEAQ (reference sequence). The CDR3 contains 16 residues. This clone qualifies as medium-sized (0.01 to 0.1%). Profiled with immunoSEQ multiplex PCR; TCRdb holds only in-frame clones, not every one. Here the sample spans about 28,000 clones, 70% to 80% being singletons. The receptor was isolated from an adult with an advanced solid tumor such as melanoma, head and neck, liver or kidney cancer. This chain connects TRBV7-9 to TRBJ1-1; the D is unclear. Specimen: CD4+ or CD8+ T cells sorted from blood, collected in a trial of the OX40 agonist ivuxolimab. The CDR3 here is CASSPKLGRDATEAFF. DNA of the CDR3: TGTGCCAGCAGCCCAAAACTCGGACGGGATGCCACTGAAGCTTTCTTT.